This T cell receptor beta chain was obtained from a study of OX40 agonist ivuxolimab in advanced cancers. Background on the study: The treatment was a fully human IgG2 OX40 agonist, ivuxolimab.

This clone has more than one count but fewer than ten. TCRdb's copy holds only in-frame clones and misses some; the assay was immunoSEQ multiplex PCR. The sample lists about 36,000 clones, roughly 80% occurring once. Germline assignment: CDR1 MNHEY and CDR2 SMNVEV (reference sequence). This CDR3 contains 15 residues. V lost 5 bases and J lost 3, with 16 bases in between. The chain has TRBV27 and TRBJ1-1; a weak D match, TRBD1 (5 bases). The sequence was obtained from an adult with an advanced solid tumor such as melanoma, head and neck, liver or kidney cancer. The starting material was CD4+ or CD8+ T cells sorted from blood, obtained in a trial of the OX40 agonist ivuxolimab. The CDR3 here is CASSDQGNGYTEAFF. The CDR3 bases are TGTGCCAGCAGTGACCAGGGAAATGGGTACACTGAAGCTTTCTTT.